Following are 8 T cell receptor beta chains from one sample sequenced in a study of regulatory T cells in long-lasting Graves disease. Construction of TCR beta libraries relied on iRepertoire HTBI primers and on Arm-PCR targeting CDR3 regions. One entry per CDR3 protein, called by TCRdb with MiXCR from the multiplex PCR reads. The sample includes 500,000 or so distinct CDR3 sequences, around 15% of them seen just once. Stated time point: newly diagnosed GD, antithyroid drugs for less than 3 months. Extracted PBMC RNA gave rise to the TCR library. These same records also appear under a second study, on T cells in Graves' hyperthyroidism and ophthalmopathy.

Sequencing used peripheral blood mononuclear cells (PBMCs), obtained at new diagnosis, from a patient treated with antithyroid drugs. The origin of the receptors is a woman aged 35 to 60 with Graves disease.

The chain uses TRBV4-1 and TRBJ2-1; TRBD1 is a possible D gene (5 bases). V was shortened by 0 bases and J by 14 bases, with 20 bases between the two germline ends. The germline gives CDR1 MGHRA, CDR2 YSYEKL. The CDR3 runs to 15 residues. The CDR3 nucleotides read TGCGCCAGCAGCCAAGATTCAGTAGGGGCCAGGGTCGAGTTCTTC. Protein product: CASSQDSVGARVEFF.

There are many counts of this clonotype. The chain links TRBV7-2 to TRBJ1-6; TRBD1 matches at 9 bases. This CDR3 spans 16 amino acids. Germline V lookup: CDR1 SGHTA, CDR2 FQGNSA. Losses at the gene ends were 6 bases for V and 8 bases for J; bases not matched to a gene: 11. Here the CDR3 reads CASSSIPGTGYSPLHF. CDR3 nucleotide sequence: TGTGCCAGCAGTAGTATACCCGGGACAGGGTATTCACCCCTCCACTTT.

This clonotype has ten or more counts. The chain is built from TRBV6-5 and TRBJ1-6; D ambiguous. The CDR3 contains 17 residues. Trimming removed 0 bases at V and 1 base at J, with 10 bases between. From germline, CDR1 is MNHEY and CDR2 SVGAGI. For the CDR3, the DNA is TGTGCCAGCAGTTACTCGCAAAAGGCATCCTATAATTCACCCCTCCACTTT. The encoded protein is CASSYSQKASYNSPLHF.

There are a few counts of this clonotype. V gene TRBV25-1 combines with J gene TRBJ1-5; D gene unclear. The germline CDR1 and CDR2 sequences are MGHDK and SYGVNS. The CDR3 contains 12 residues. The V gene lost 1 base and the J gene lost 8 bases, with 6 bases spanning the gap. CDR3 sequence reads: CASSESGKPQHF. The CDR3 nucleotides read TGTGCCAGCAGTGAATCCGGAAAGCCCCAGCATTTT.

In this sample, this clonotype turned up many times. The rearrangement joins TRBV6-2 or TRBV6-3 to TRBJ2-1; weak D call: TRBD1 (6 bases). The CDR3 is 16 amino acids. V was cut by 1 base and J by 1 base, with 11 bases left in between. The V gene's germline CDR1 is MNHEY and CDR2 SVGEGT. DNA of the CDR3: TGTGCCAGCAGTTACTGGGGGCCCCTATCCTACAATGAGCAGTTCTTC. Encoded protein: CASSYWGPLSYNEQFF.

This clonotype was observed many times. This chain's CDR3 is CASSATGGFNTEAFF. The CDR3, as DNA: TGTGCCAGCAGCGCCACAGGGGGCTTTAACACTGAAGCTTTCTTT. The chain is built from TRBV11-1 and TRBJ1-1; 9 positions match TRBD1. V trimming: 5 bases; J trimming: 2 bases; junction bases outside the gene matches: 6. The CDR3 runs to 15 residues. The germline gives CDR1 SGHAT, CDR2 FQDESV (reference sequence).

This clonotype was found many times. V and J are TRBV12-3 or TRBV12-4 and TRBJ2-4, with TRBD1 matching 9 bases. This CDR3 is 14 amino acids long. V trimming: 7 bases; J trimming: 3 bases; junction bases outside the gene matches: 4. DNA of the CDR3: TGTGCCAGCACCGAGGACAGGGGCAAAAACATTCAGTACTTC. Its protein is CASTEDRGKNIQYF.

This clonotype was recorded once. A read error may be the cause here, since a much bigger clone is one base away. The CDR3 does not end in the conserved phenylalanine or tryptophan, so this is likely a read error. This chain connects TRBV15 to TRBJ2-7; TRBD1 is a possible D gene (5 bases). Trimming stripped 0 bases from V and 6 bases from J, with 9 bases between. The germline CDR1 and CDR2 sequences are LNHNV and YYDKDF (reference sequence). CDR3 size: 13 residues. CDR3 in amino acids: CATSRDPQGEQYL. The CDR3 nucleotides are TGTGCCACCAGCAGAGATCCCCAGGGCGAGCAGTACCTC.